This T cell receptor (beta chain) was observed in a study of cytomegalovirus exposure and HLA in healthy donors. Study-level background: It was reported in a later analysis that the 120 validation repertoires used the same platform as the 500 to 700 first-cohort repertoires.

For this clone: No antigen is known for it.

Sequencing was performed with immunoSEQ multiplex PCR; in TCRdb, only in-frame clones are kept and a portion is missing. The sample shows 60,000 to 70,000 clones, around 89% of them seen only once. From germline, CDR1 is PRHDT and CDR2 FYEKMQ (reference sequence). CDR3 length: 18 residues. The ends were cut back, 0 bases at V and 1 base at J, with 13 bases in the middle. Findings and caveats of the study: First-cohort TCR clusters were later found to tend to co-occur in the approximately 120 validation repertoires. Among the CMV-associated chains, a few were confirmed in vitro as specific for CMV antigens.

The sample comprised PBMCs. This chain links TRBV13 with TRBJ1-6; D is perhaps TRBD1 (6 bases). The sequence was obtained from a woman aged 18-29 years in good health and CMV-seronegative. The CDR3 sequence: CASSLGHRATSYNSPLHF. DNA for the CDR3: TGTGCCAGCAGCTTAGGTCACAGGGCAACGTCCTATAATTCACCCCTCCACTTT.